This T cell receptor beta chain was sequenced during a study of vaccination and CD4 T cells after COVID-19. Study information: Stimulation used overlapping spike peptides from SARS-CoV-2, HCoV-NL63, HCoV-OC43 and HCoV-229E.

The treatment here: roughly 11-day PBMC culture with coronavirus spike peptide pools or control peptides (ViraFEST assay). Cultured CD4+ T cell DNA underwent sequencing with the Oncomine TCR Beta short-read assay. TCRdb recomputed calls from the PCR reads with MiXCR, one row per CDR3 protein. The sample includes around 15,000 distinct CDR3 sequences, roughly 47% of them seen just once. This clonotype was counted a few times. Its antigen remains unidentified. V lost 7 bases and J 6 bases, leaving 13 bases between the germline ends. CDR1 MNHNS and CDR2 SASEGT come from the germline V gene. The CDR3 sequence is 13 residues long.

The specimen was CD4+ T cells from blood, cultured in vitro. The rearrangement links TRBV6-1 to TRBJ1-5; D unresolved. The TCR comes from a human donor who had recovered from COVID-19. In DNA, the CDR3 is TGTGCCAGCACCGCCCCGGCAGGTCAGCCCCAGCATTTT. Amino acid sequence: CASTAPAGQPQHF.